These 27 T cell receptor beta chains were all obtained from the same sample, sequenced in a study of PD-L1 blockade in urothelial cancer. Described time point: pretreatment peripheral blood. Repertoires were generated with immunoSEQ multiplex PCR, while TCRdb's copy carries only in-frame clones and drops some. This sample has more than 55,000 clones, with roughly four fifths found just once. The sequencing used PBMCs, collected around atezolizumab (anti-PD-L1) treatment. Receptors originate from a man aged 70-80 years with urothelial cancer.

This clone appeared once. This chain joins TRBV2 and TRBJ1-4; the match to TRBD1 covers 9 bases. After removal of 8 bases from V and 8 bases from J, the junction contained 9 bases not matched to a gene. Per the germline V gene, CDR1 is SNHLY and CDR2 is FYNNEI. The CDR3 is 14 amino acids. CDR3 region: CASCHRDREEKLFF. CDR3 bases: TGTGCCAGCTGCCACCGGGACAGGGAGGAAAAACTGTTTTTT. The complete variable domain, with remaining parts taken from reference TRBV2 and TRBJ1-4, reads EPEVTQTPSHQVTQMGQEVILRCVPISNHLYFYWYRQILGQKVEFLVSFYNNEISEKSEIFDDQFSVERPDGSNFTLKIRSTKLEDSAMYFCASCHRDREEKLFFGSGTQLSVL.

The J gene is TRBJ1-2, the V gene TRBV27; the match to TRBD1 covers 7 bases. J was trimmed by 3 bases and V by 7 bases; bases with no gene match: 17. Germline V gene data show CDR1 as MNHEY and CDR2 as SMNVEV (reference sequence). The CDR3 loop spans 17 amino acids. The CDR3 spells CASNLGTASLRHYGYTF. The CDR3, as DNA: TGTGCCAGCAACCTAGGGACAGCCTCCCTACGCCACTATGGCTACACCTTC.

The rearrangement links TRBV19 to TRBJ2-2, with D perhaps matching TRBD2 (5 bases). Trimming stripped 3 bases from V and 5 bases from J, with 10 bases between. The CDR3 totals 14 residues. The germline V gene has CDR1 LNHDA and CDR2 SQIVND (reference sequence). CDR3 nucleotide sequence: TGTGCCAGTAGTATTTCACCGGGGACCGGGGAGCTGTTTTTT. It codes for CASSISPGTGELFF.

Here the CDR3 DNA reads TGTGCCAGCAGCGAAATCAGGGGCCCCCCGACGGAAAAACTGTTTTTT. It encodes CASSEIRGPPTEKLFF. The chain employs TRBV2 and TRBJ1-4; a possible D gene is TRBD1 (6 bases). The CDR3 length is 16 residues. Germline V gene lookup returns CDR1 SNHLY and CDR2 FYNNEI. V dropped 6 bases and J dropped 8 bases, with 22 bases sitting between them. Complete variable domain (other parts from reference TRBV2 and TRBJ1-4): EPEVTQTPSHQVTQMGQEVILRCVPISNHLYFYWYRQILGQKVEFLVSFYNNEISEKSEIFDDQFSVERPDGSNFTLKIRSTKLEDSAMYFCASSEIRGPPTEKLFFGSGTQLSVL.

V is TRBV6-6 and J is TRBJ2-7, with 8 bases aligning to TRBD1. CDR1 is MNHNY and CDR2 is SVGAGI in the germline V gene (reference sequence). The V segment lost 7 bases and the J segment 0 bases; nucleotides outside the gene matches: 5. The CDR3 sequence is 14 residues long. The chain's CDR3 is CASTTGTGSYEQYF. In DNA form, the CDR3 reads TGTGCCAGCACAACCGGGACAGGCTCCTACGAGCAGTACTTC.

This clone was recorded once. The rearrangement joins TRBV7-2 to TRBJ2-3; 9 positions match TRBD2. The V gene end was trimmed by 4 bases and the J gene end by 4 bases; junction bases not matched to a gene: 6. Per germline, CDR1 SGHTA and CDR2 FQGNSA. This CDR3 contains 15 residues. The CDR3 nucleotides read TGTGCCAGCAGCTCGAGGACTAGCGACCCAGATACGCAGTATTTT. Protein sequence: CASSSRTSDPDTQYF.

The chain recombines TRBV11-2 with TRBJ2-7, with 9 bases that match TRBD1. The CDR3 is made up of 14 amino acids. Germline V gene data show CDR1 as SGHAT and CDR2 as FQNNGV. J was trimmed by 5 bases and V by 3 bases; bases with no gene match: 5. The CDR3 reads CASSFGQGYNEQYF. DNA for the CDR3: TGTGCCAGCAGCTTTGGACAGGGGTACAACGAGCAGTACTTC.

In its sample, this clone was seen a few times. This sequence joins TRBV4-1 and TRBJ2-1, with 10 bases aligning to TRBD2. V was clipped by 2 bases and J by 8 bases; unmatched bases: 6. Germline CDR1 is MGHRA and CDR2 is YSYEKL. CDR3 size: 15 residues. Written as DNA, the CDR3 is TGCGCCAGCAGCCAACTAGCGGGGGCTAGTTATGAGCAGTTCTTC. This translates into CASSQLAGASYEQFF.

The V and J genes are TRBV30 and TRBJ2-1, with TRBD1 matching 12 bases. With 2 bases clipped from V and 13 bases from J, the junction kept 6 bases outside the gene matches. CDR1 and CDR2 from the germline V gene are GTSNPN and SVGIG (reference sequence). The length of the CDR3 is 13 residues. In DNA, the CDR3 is TGTGCCTGGAGTAGGGACAGGGGGCCGCCTCAGTTCTTC. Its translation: CAWSRDRGPPQFF.

The CDR3 bases are TGCGCCAGCAGCCTAGGAGGGCAGAACACCGGGGAGCTGTTTTTT. Translation: CASSLGGQNTGELFF. This sequence joins TRBV4-1 and TRBJ2-2; D might be TRBD2 (6 bases). CDR3 size: 15 residues. V lost 4 bases and J 1 base, leaving 10 bases between the germline ends. CDR1 and CDR2 (germline): MGHRA, YSYEKL.

CDR3 sequence reads: CASSGTGSRGETQYF. The DNA of the CDR3 is TGTGCCAGCAGCGGGACTGGCTCGAGGGGGGAGACCCAGTACTTC. The chain carries TRBV9 and TRBJ2-5; tentative D call: TRBD1 (6 bases). The CDR3 is made up of 15 amino acids. Trimming removed 3 bases at V and 5 bases at J, with 17 bases between. The germline V gene encodes CDR1 SGDLS and CDR2 YYNGEE.

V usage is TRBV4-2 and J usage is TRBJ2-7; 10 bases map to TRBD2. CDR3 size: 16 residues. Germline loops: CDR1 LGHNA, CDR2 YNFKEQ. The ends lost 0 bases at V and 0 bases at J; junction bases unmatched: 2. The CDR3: CASSQEWTSGSYEQYF. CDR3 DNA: TGTGCCAGCAGCCAAGAATGGACTAGCGGCTCCTACGAGCAGTACTTC.

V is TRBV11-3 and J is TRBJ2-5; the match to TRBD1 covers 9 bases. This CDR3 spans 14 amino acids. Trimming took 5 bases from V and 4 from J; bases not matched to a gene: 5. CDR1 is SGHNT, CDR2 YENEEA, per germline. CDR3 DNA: TGTGCCAGCAGCGCCGGACAGGGGCCAGAGACCCAGTACTTC. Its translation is CASSAGQGPETQYF. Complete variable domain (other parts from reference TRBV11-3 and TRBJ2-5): EAGVVQSPRYKIIEKKQPVAFWCNPISGHNTLYWYLQNLGQGPELLIRYENEEAVDDSQLPKDRFSAERLKGVDSTLKIQPAELGDSAVYLCASSAGQGPETQYFGPGTRLLVL.

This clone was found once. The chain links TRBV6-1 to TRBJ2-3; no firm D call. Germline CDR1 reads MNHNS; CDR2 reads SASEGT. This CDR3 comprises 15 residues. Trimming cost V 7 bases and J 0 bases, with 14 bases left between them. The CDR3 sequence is CASTPSPPSTDTQYF. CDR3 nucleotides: TGTGCCAGCACCCCGAGCCCTCCTAGCACAGATACGCAGTATTTT.

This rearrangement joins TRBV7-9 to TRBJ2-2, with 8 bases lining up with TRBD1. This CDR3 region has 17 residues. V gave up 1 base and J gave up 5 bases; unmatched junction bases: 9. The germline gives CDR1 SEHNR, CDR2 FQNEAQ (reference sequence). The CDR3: CASSLGGQGLRTGELFF. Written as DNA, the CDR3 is TGTGCCAGCAGCTTAGGCGGACAGGGTTTGAGAACCGGGGAGCTGTTTTTT.

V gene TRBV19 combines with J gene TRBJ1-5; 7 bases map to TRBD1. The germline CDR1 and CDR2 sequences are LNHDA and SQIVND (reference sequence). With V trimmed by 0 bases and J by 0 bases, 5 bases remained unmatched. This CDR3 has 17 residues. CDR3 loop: CASSIDRGTDSNQPQHF. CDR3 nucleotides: TGTGCCAGTAGTATAGACAGGGGGACCGATAGCAATCAGCCCCAGCATTTT. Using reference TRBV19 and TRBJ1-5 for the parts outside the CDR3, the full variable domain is DGGITQSPKYLFRKEGQNVTLSCEQNLNHDAMYWYRQDPGQGLRLIYYSQIVNDFQKGDIAEGYSVSREKKESFPLTVTSAQKNPTAFYLCASSIDRGTDSNQPQHFGDGTRLSIL.

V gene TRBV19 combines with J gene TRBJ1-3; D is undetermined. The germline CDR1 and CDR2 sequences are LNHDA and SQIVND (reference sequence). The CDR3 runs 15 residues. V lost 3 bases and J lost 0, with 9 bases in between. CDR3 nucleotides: TGTGCCAGTAGTATTTCACTTGTCTCTGGAAACACCATATATTTT. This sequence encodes CASSISLVSGNTIYF.

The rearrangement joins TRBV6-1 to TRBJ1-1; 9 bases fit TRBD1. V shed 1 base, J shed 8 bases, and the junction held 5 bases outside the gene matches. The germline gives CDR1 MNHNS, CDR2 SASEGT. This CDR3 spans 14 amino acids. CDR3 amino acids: CASSEGVGQGEAFF. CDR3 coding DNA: TGTGCCAGCAGTGAAGGTGTGGGACAGGGAGAAGCTTTCTTT.

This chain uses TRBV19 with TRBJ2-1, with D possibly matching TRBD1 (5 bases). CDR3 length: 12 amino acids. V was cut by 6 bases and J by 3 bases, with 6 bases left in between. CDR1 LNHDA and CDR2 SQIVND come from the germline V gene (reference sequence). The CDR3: CASRDSYNEQFF. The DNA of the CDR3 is TGTGCCAGTAGAGACAGCTACAATGAGCAGTTCTTC.

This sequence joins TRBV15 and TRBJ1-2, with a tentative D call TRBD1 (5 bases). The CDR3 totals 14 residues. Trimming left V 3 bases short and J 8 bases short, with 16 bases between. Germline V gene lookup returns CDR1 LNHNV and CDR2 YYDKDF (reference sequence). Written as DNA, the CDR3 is TGTGCCACCAGCAGTGAATCAGGGAAAGACGGCTACACCTTC. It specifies CATSSESGKDGYTF. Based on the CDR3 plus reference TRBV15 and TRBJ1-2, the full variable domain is DAMVIQNPRYQVTQFGKPVTLSCSQTLNHNVMYWYQQKSSQAPKLLFHYYDKDFNNEADTPDNFQSRRPNTSFCFLDIRSPGLGDTAMYLCATSSESGKDGYTFGSGTRLTVV.

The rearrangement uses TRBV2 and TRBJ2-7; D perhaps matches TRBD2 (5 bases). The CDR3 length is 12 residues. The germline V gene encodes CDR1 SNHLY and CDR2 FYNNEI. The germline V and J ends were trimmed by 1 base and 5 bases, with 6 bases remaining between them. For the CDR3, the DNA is TGTGCCAGCAGTGAAGGGCGGGACGAGCAGTACTTC. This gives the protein CASSEGRDEQYF.

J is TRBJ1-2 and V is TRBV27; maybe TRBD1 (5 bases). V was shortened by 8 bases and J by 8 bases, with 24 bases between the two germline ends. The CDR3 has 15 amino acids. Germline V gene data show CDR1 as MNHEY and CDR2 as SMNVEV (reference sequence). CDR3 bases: TGTGCCAGCCGATACCAAGACAGAGGTTATGGAGGCTACACCTTC. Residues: CASRYQDRGYGGYTF.

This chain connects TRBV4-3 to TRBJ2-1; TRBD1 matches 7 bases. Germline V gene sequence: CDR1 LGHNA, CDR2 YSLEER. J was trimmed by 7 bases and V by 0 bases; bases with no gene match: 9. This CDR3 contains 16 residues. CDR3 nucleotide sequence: TGCGCCAGCAGCCAAGAGCCACCAGGGGGTTTGAATGAGCAGTTCTTC. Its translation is CASSQEPPGGLNEQFF.

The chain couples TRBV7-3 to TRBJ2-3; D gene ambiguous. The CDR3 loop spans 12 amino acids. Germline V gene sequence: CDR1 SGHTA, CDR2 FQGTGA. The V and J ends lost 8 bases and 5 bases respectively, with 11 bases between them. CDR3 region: CASSLPGDTQYF. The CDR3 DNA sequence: TGTGCCAGCTCTCTTCCCGGAGATACGCAGTATTTT.

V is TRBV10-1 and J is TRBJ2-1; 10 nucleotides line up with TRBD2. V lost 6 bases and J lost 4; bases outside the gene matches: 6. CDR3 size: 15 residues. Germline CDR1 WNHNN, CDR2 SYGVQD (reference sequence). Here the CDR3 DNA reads TGCGCCAGCAGCACGGGTAGCGGGGGGTACAATGAGCAGTTCTTC. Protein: CASSTGSGGYNEQFF.

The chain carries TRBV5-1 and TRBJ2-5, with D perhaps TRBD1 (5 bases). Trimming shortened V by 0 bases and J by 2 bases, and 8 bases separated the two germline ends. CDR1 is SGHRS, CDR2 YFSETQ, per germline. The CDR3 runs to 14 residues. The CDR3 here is CASSLGQSQETQYF. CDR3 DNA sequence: TGCGCCAGCAGCTTGGGACAGTCTCAAGAGACCCAGTACTTC.

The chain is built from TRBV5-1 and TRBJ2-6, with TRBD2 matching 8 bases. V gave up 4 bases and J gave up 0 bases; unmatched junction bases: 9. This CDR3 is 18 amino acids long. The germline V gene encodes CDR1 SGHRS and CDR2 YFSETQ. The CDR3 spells CASSRGGDNISGANVLTF. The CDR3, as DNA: TGCGCCAGCAGCCGGGGGGGGGATAACATCTCTGGGGCCAACGTCCTGACTTTC.